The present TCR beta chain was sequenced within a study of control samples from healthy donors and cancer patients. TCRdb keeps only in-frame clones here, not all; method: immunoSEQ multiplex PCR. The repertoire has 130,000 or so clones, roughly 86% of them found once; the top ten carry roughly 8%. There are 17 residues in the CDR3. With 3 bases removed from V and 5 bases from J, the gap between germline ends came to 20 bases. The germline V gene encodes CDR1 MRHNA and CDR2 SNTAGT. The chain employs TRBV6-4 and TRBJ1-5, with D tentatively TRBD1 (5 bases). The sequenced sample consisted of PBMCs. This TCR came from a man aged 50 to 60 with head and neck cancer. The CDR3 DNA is TGTGCCAGCAGTGAAGGGGCAGAATCCCTCCCGGATCAGCCCCAGCATTTT. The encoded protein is CASSEGAESLPDQPQHF.